The clone carrying this TCR beta chain was counted at least ten times. The data were obtained in a study of T cells in Graves' hyperthyroidism and ophthalmopathy. RNA transcripts were the template for amplifying TCR beta CDR3 regions. A first-round RT-PCR of the TCR CDR3 used the HTBI primer set. Using its own MiXCR run on the multiplex PCR reads, TCRdb lists one record per CDR3 protein. The sample holds around 300,000 distinct CDR3 sequences; approximately 12% are singletons and the top ten take roughly 8.5%. The CDR3 totals 15 residues. Germline V gives CDR1 MDHEN, CDR2 SYDVKM. V trimming: 6 bases; J trimming: 7 bases; junction bases outside the gene matches: 9.

The rearrangement links TRBV28 to TRBJ2-2; TRBD1 matches at 9 bases. This TCR was recovered from a woman between 25 and 40 years old with Graves' hyperthyroidism that later progressed to Graves' ophthalmopathy. Sequenced material: blood. CDR3 in DNA: TGTGCCAGCAGCTTTGGGGACAGGGCGGACGGGGAGCTGTTTTTT. Translating gives CASSFGDRADGELFF.